What follows are 16 T cell receptor beta chains derived from one specimen sequenced in a study of T cell responses to AZD1222 COVID-19 vaccine. The table came from immunoSEQ multiplex PCR; TCRdb's copy has only in-frame clones and leaves some out. The sample contains tens of thousands of clones, approximately 82% of which appear only once. Here the sequenced sample was peripheral blood, taken on day 0 of AZD1222 vaccination. The receptor set was obtained from an adult in good health.

The chain couples TRBV2 to TRBJ2-3, with 7 bases matching TRBD2. The ends lost 10 bases at V and 1 base at J; junction bases unmatched: 14. The CDR3 length is 16 residues. From germline, CDR1 is SNHLY and CDR2 FYNNEI. For the CDR3, the DNA is TGTGCCACCTACCCTTTAGCGGGTCTGGGCACAGATACGCAGTATTTT. Translated, it gives CATYPLAGLGTDTQYF.

The V call is TRBV28, the J call TRBJ2-5; 7 nucleotides agree with TRBD2. Trimming cost V 7 bases and J 5 bases; bases outside gene matches: 16. This CDR3 spans 16 amino acids. Looked up from germline, CDR1 is MDHEN and CDR2 is SYDVKM. The CDR3: CASNTYTGGGWETQYF. The CDR3 bases are TGTGCCAGCAACACTTACACGGGAGGAGGGTGGGAGACCCAGTACTTC. Together with reference TRBV28 and TRBJ2-5, the CDR3 gives the full variable domain: DVKVTQSSRYLVKRTGEKVFLECVQDMDHENMFWYRQDPGLGLRLIYFSYDVKMKEKGDIPEGYSVSREKKERFSLILESASTNQTSMYLCASNTYTGGGWETQYFGPGTRLLVL.

The chain joins TRBV28 to TRBJ2-1, with unresolved D. Trimming pared 8 bases from V and 4 bases from J, leaving 12 bases between. There are 13 residues in the CDR3. Germline values: CDR1 MDHEN, CDR2 SYDVKM. The CDR3 DNA is TGTGCCAGCCTCCCTGACTCGTACAATGAGCAGTTCTTC. Its protein is CASLPDSYNEQFF.

The rearrangement uses TRBV19 and TRBJ2-1; no definite D call. Per germline, CDR1 LNHDA and CDR2 SQIVND (reference sequence). Trimming left V 3 bases short and J 0 bases short, with 9 bases between. This CDR3 spans 15 amino acids. The CDR3 DNA reads TGTGCCAGTAGTATGGACCCTAACTCCTACAATGAGCAGTTCTTC. Its translation is CASSMDPNSYNEQFF. The full variable domain, completed using reference TRBV19 and TRBJ2-1, is DGGITQSPKYLFRKEGQNVTLSCEQNLNHDAMYWYRQDPGQGLRLIYYSQIVNDFQKGDIAEGYSVSREKKESFPLTVTSAQKNPTAFYLCASSMDPNSYNEQFFGPGTRLTVL.

The V and J genes are TRBV7-6 and TRBJ2-1; no reliable D call. The CDR3 consists of 15 residues. Looked up from germline, CDR1 is SGHVS and CDR2 is FNYEAQ. Between the trimmed V and J ends, which lost 7 bases and 0 bases, there was a span of 13 bases. CDR3 amino acids: CASNRNGGSYNEQFF. For the CDR3, the DNA is TGTGCCAGCAACCGGAATGGTGGCTCCTACAATGAGCAGTTCTTC.

The rearrangement uses TRBV9 and TRBJ2-2, with 8 bases fitting TRBD2. Germline CDR1 is SGDLS and CDR2 is YYNGEE. The ends lost 3 bases at V and 5 bases at J; junction bases unmatched: 6. This CDR3 is 15 amino acids long. CDR3 in amino acids: CASSGTGGRTGELFF. The CDR3 DNA is TGTGCCAGCAGCGGCACGGGGGGGCGTACCGGGGAGCTGTTTTTT. Based on the CDR3 plus reference TRBV9 and TRBJ2-2, the full variable domain is DSGVTQTPKHLITATGQRVTLRCSPRSGDLSVYWYQQSLDQGLQFLIQYYNGEERAKGNILERFSAQQFPDLHSELNLSSLELGDSALYFCASSGTGGRTGELFFGEGSRLTVL.

This clone was detected only once. One end of the junction does not line up with germline, which may come from a read error. This sequence joins TRBV12-3 or TRBV12-4 and TRBJ1-1; TRBD1 is a possible D gene (5 bases). CDR3 size: 13 residues. CDR3 amino acids: CASSLGTNTEAFF. CDR3 sequence (DNA): TGTGCCAGCAGCTTAGGGACGAACACTGAAGCTTTCTTT.

This clone was seen once. The V call is TRBV20-1, the J call TRBJ2-5, with no clear D. Trimming stripped 7 bases from V and 6 bases from J, with 9 bases between. Germline CDR1 and CDR2: DFQATT and SNEGSKA (reference sequence). The CDR3 runs to 10 residues. The CDR3 DNA reads as TGCAGTGGCCTAATGCAGACCCAGTACTTC. Translated: CSGLMQTQYF.

The rearrangement uses TRBV7-8 and TRBJ1-6; TRBD1 matches at 7 bases. V shed 4 bases, J shed 2 bases, and the junction held 5 bases outside the gene matches. Germline lookup yields CDR1 SGHVS and CDR2 FQNEAQ. The CDR3 has 16 residues. The CDR3 DNA follows: TGTGCCAGCAGCTGGACAGGCCCACCCTATAATTCACCCCTCCACTTT. As protein: CASSWTGPPYNSPLHF.

J is TRBJ1-1 and V is TRBV4-1, with TRBD1 as a possible D gene (6 bases). CDR1 MGHRA and CDR2 YSYEKL come from the germline V gene. This CDR3 spans 15 amino acids. V lost 1 base, J lost 4 bases, and 13 bases lay in between. In DNA form, the CDR3 reads TGCGCCAGCAGCCAAGGCCCAGGGGAACGCACTGAAGCTTTCTTT. This encodes CASSQGPGERTEAFF.

This clone was seen only once. V and J are TRBV29-1 and TRBJ2-4; D call uncertain. The V end was cut by 2 bases, the J end by 3 bases, with 8 bases between. Germline V lookup: CDR1 SQVTM, CDR2 ANQGSEA. The CDR3 spans 13 residues. The CDR3 sequence is CSVELQSKNIQYF. The DNA of the CDR3 is TGCAGCGTTGAACTACAGAGCAAAAACATTCAGTACTTC. Variable domain in full (rest from reference TRBV29-1 and TRBJ2-4): SAVISQKPSRDICQRGTSLTIQCQVDSQVTMMFWYRQQPGQSLTLIATANQGSEATYESGFVIDKFPISRPNLTFSTLTVSNMSPEDSSIYLCSVELQSKNIQYFGAGTRLSVL.

This clone occurred a few times. CDR3 nucleotide sequence: TGTGCCAGTACCTACCCGGGACAGGGCTCTGGAAACACCATATATTTT. This translates into CASTYPGQGSGNTIYF. V gene TRBV19 combines with J gene TRBJ1-3; 9 nucleotides agree with TRBD1. This CDR3 is 16 amino acids long. Losses at the gene ends were 7 bases for V and 0 bases for J; bases not matched to a gene: 7. Germline loops: CDR1 LNHDA, CDR2 SQIVND (reference sequence).

This clone was observed once. V gene TRBV24-1 combines with J gene TRBJ2-7; tentative D call: TRBD2 (5 bases). V lost 2 bases to trimming and J lost 10 bases, with 11 bases between them. This CDR3 is 12 amino acids long. CDR1 KGHDR and CDR2 SFDVKD come from the germline V gene. CDR3 region: CATSDYRGRQYF. CDR3 nucleotide sequence: TGTGCCACCAGTGATTATCGGGGAAGACAGTACTTC.

This clone occurred once. The chain links TRBV30 to TRBJ1-5; D is unclear. CDR3 length: 12 residues. Trimming left V 1 base short and J 3 bases short, with 4 bases between. Germline CDR1 reads GTSNPN; CDR2 reads SVGIG (reference sequence). The CDR3 spells CAWSGVNQPQHF. DNA of the CDR3: TGTGCCTGGAGTGGAGTCAATCAGCCCCAGCATTTT.

This clone was recorded once. The chain employs TRBV28 and TRBJ2-1; maybe TRBD2 (5 bases). The CDR3 spans 14 residues. The ends were cut back, 3 bases at V and 4 bases at J, with 10 bases in the middle. The germline CDR1 and CDR2 sequences are MDHEN and SYDVKM. In DNA form, the CDR3 reads TGTGCCAGCAGTTTGGAGGACGATTACAATGAGCAGTTCTTC. This translates into CASSLEDDYNEQFF.

The rearrangement uses TRBV4-3 and TRBJ2-3; 13 bases line up with TRBD2. Germline values: CDR1 LGHNA, CDR2 YSLEER. Trimming took 4 bases from V and 1 from J; bases not matched to a gene: 5. CDR3 size: 17 residues. The DNA of the CDR3 is TGCGCCAGCAGCCCGGTAGGACTAGCGGGGGGCACAGATACGCAGTATTTT. Translated: CASSPVGLAGGTDTQYF.